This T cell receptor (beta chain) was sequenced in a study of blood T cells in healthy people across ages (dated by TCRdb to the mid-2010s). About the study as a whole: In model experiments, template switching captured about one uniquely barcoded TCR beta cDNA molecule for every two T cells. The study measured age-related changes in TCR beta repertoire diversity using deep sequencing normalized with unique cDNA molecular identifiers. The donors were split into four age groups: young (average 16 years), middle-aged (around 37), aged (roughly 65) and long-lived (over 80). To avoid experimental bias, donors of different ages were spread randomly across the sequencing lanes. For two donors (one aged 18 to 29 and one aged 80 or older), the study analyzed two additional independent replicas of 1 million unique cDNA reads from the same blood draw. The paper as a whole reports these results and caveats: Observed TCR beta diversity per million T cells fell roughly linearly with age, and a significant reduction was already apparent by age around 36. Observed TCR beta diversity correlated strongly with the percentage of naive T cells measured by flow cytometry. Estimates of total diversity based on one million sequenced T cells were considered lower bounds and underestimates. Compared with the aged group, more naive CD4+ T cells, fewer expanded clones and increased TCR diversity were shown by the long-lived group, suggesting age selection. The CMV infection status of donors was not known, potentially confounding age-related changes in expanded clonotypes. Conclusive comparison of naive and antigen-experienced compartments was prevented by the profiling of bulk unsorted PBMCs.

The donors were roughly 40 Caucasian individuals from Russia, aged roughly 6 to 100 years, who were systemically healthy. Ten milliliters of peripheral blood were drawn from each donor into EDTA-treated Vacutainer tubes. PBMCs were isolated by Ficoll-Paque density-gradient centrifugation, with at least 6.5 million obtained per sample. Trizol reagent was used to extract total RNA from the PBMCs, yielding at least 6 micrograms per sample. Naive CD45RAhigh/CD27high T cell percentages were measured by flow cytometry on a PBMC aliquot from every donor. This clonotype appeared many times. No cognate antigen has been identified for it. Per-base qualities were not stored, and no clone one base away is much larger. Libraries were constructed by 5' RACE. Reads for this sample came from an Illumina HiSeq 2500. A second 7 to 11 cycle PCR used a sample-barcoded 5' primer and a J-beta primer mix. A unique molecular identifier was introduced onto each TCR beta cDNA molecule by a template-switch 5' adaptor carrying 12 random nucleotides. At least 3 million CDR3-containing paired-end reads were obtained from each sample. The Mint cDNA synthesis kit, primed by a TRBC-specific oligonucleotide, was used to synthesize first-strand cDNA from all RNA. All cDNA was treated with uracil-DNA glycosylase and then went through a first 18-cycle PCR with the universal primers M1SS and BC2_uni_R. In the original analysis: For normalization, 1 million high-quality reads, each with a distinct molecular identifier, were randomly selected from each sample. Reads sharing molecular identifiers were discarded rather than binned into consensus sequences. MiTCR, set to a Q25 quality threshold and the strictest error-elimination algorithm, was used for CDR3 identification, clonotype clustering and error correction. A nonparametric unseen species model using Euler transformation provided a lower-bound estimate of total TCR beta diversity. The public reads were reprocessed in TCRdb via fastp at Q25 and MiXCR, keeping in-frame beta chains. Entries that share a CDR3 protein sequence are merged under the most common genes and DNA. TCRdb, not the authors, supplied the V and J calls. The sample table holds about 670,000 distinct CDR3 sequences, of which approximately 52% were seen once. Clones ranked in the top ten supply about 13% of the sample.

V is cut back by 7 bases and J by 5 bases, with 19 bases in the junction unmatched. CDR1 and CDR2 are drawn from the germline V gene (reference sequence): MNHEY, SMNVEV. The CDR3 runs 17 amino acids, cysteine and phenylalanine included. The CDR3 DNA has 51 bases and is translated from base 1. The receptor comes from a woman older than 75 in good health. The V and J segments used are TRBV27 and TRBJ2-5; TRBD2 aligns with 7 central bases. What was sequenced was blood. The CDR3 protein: CASIEGEASGPKETQYF. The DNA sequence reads TGTGCCAGCATTGAAGGCGAGGCTAGCGGTCCTAAGGAGACCCAGTACTTC.